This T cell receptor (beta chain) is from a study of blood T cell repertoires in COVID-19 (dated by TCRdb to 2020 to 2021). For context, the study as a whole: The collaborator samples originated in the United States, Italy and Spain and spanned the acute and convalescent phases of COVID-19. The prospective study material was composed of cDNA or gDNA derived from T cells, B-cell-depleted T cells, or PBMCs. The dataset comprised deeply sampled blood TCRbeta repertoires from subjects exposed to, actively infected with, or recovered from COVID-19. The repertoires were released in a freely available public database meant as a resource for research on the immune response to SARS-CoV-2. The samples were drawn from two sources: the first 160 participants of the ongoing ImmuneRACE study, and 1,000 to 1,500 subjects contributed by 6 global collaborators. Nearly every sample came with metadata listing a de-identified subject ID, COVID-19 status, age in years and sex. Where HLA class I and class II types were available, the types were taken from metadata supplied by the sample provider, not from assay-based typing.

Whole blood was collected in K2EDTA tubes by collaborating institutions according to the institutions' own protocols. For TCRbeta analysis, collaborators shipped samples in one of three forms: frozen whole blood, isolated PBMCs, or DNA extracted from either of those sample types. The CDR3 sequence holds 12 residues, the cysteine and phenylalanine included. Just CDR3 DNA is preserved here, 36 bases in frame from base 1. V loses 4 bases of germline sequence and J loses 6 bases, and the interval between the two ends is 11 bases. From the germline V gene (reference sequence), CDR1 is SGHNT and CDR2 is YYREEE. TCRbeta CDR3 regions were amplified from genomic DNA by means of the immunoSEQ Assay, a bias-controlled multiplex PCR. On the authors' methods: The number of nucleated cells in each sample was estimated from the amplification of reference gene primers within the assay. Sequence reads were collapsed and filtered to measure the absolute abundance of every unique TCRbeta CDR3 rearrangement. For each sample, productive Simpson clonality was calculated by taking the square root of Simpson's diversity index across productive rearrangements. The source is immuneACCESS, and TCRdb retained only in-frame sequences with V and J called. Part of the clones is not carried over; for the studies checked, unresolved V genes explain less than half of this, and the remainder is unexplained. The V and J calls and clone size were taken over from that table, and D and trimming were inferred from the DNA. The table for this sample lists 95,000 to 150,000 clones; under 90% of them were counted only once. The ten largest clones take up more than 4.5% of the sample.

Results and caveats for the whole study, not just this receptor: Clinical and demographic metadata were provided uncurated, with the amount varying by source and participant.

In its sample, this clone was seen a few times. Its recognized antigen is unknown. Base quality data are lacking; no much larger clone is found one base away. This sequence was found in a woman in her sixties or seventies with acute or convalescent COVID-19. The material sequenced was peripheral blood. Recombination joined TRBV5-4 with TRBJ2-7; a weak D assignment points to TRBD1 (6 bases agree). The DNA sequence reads TGTGCCAGCAGCCCTACAGGGATCGAGCAGTACTTC. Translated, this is CASSPTGIEQYF.